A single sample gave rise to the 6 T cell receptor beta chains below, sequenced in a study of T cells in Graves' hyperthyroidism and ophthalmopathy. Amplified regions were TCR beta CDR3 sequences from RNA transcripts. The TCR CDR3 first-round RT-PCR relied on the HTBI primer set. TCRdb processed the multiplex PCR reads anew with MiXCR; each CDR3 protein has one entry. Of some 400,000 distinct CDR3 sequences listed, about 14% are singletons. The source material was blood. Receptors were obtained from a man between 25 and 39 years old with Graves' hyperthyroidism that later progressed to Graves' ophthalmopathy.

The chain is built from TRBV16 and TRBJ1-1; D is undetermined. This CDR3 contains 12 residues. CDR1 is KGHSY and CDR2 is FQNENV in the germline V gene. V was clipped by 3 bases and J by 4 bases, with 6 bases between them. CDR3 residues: CASSHSRTEAFF. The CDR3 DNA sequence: TGTGCCAGCAGCCATTCTCGCACTGAAGCTTTCTTT. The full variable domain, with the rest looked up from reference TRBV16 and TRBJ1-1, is GEEVAQTPKHLVRGEGQKAKLYCAPIKGHSYVFWYQQVLKNEFKFLISFQNENVFDETGMPKERFSAKCLPNSPCSLEIQATKLEDSAVYFCASSHSRTEAFFGQGTRLTVV.

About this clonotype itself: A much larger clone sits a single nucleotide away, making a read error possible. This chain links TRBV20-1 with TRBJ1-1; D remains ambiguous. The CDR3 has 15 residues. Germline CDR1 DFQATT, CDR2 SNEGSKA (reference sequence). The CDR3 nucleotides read TGCAGTGCTAGAGACGAGATCAAACTGTACACTGAAGCTTCCTTT. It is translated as CSARDEIKLYTEASF.

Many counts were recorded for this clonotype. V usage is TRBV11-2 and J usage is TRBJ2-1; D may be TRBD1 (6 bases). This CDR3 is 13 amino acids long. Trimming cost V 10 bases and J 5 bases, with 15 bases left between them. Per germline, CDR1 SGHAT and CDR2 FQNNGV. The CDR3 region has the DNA TGTGCCATCAGGCGGTCAGGGGACAATGAGCAGTTCTTC. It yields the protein CAIRRSGDNEQFF.

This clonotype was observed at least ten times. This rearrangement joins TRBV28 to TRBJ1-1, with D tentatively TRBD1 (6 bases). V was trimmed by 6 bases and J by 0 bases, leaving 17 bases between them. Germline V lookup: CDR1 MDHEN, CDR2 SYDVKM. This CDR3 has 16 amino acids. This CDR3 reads CASRGGRGAVNTEAFF. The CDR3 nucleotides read TGTGCCAGCAGGGGGGGGCGCGGTGCTGTGAACACTGAAGCTTTCTTT. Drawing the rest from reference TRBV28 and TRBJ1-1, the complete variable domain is DVKVTQSSRYLVKRTGEKVFLECVQDMDHENMFWYRQDPGLGLRLIYFSYDVKMKEKGDIPEGYSVSREKKERFSLILESASTNQTSMYLCASRGGRGAVNTEAFFGQGTRLTVV.

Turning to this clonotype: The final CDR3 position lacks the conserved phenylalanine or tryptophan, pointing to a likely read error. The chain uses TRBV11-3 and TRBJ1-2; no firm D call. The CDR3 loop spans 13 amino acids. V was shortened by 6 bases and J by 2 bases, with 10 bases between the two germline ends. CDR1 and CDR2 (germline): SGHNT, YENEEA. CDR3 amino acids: CASSLGGNYGYTL. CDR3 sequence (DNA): TGTGCCAGCAGTCTTGGCGGGAACTATGGCTACACCCTC.

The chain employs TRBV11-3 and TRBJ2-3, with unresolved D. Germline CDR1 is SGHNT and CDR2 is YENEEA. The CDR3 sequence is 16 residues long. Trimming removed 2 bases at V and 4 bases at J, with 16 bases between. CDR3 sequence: CASSLRELTGADTQYF. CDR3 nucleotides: TGTGCCAGCAGCTTAAGGGAACTCACGGGCGCAGATACGCAGTATTTT.